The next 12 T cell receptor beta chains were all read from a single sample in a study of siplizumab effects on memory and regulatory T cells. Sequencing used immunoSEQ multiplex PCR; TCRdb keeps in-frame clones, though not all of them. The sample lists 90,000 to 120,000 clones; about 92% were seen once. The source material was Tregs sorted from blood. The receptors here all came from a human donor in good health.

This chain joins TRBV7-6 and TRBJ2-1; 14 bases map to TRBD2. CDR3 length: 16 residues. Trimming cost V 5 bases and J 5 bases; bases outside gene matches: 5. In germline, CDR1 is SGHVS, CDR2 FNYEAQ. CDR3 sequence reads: CASSPRLAGGNNEQFF. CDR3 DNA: TGTGCCAGCAGCCCGCGACTAGCGGGAGGGAACAATGAGCAGTTCTTC.

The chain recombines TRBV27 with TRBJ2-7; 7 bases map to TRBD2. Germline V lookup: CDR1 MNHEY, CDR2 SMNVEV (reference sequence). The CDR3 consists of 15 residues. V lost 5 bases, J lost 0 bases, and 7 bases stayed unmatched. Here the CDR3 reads CASSVLAGLSYEQYF. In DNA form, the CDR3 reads TGTGCCAGCAGTGTCTTAGCGGGCCTCTCCTACGAGCAGTACTTC.

The CDR3 DNA reads as TGTGCCAGCAGCCCCTGGAGCTACGAGCAGTACTTC. Translated: CASSPWSYEQYF. The chain has TRBV11-2 and TRBJ2-7; D uncertain. The length of the CDR3 is 12 residues. The germline V gene has CDR1 SGHAT and CDR2 FQNNGV. V was trimmed by 5 bases and J by 3 bases, leaving 8 bases between them.

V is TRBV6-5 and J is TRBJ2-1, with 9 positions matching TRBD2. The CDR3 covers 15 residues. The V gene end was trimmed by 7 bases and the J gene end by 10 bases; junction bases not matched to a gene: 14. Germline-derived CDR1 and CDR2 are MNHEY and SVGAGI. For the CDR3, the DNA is TGTGCCAGCAAGCCCCGGCGGGAGGGTACCACGGAGCAGTTCTTC. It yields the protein CASKPRREGTTEQFF.

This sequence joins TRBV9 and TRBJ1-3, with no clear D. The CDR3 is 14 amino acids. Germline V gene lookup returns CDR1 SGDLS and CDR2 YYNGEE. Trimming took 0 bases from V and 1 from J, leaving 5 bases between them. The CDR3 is CASSVEGSGNTIYF. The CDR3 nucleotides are TGTGCCAGCAGCGTAGAGGGATCTGGAAACACCATATATTTT.

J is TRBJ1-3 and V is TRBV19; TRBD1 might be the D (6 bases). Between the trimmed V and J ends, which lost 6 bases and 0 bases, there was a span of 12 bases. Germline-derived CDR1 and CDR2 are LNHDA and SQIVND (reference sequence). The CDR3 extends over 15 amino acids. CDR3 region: CASSRDIRSGNTIYF. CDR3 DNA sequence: TGTGCCAGTAGCCGGGACATACGCTCTGGAAACACCATATATTTT.

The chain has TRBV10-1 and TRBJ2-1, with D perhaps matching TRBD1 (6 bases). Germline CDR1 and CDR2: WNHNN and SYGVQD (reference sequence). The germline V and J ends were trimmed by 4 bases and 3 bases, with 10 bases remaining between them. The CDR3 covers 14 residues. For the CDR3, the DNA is TGCGCCAGCAGTGTAGGGACAAACTACAATGAGCAGTTCTTC. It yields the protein CASSVGTNYNEQFF.

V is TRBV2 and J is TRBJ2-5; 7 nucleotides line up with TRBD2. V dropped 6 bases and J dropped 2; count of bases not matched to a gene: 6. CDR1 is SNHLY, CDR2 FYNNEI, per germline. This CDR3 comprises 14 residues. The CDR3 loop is CASSLTSVQETQYF. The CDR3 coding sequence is TGTGCCAGCAGCCTCACTAGCGTTCAAGAGACCCAGTACTTC.

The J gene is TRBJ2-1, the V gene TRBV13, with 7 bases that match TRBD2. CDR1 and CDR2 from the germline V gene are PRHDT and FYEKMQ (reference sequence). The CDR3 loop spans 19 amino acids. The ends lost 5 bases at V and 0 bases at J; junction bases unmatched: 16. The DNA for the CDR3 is TGTGCCAGCAGCCCTAGGGGCGGGAGTCCCCTCGGCTCCTACAATGAGCAGTTCTTC. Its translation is CASSPRGGSPLGSYNEQFF.

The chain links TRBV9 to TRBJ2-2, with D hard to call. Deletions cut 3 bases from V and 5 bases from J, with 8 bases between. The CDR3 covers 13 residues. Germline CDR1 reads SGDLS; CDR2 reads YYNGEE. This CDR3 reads CASSGMATGELFF. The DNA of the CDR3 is TGTGCCAGCAGCGGTATGGCAACCGGGGAGCTGTTTTTT.

In nucleotides, the CDR3 is TGTGCCAGCAGGGGGACTGGAAACACCATATATTTT. This gives the protein CASRGTGNTIYF. The chain couples TRBV19 to TRBJ1-3, with TRBD1 identical over 7 bases. After removal of 9 bases from V and 2 bases from J, the junction contained 1 base not matched to a gene. The germline gives CDR1 LNHDA, CDR2 SQIVND (reference sequence). CDR3 length equals 12 residues.

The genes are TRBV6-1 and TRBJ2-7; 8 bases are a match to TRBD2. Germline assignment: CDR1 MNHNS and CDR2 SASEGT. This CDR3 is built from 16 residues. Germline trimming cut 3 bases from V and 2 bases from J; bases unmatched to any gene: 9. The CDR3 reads CASSERGAANTYEQYF. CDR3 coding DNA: TGTGCCAGCAGTGAGCGGGGGGCGGCCAACACCTACGAGCAGTACTTC.